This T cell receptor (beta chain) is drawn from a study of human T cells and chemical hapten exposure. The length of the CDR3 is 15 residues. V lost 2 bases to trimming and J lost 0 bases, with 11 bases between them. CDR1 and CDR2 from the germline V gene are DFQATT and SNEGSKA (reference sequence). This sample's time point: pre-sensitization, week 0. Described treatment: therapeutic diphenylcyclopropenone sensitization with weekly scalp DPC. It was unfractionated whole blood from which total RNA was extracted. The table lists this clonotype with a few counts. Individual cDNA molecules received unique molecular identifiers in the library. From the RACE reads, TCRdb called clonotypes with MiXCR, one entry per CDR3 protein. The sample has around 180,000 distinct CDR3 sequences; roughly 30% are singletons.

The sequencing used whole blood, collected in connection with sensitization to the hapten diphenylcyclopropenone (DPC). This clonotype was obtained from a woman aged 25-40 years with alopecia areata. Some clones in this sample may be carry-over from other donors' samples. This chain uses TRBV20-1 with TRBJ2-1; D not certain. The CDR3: CSARPSISSYNEQFF. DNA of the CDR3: TGCAGTGCTAGACCCTCAATTAGCTCCTACAATGAGCAGTTCTTC.